This T cell receptor beta chain appears in the sequencing data of a study of control samples from healthy donors and cancer patients. In germline, CDR1 is MNHEY, CDR2 SVGAGI. V was trimmed by 6 bases and J by 3 bases, leaving 18 bases between them. This CDR3 spans 15 amino acids. The method was immunoSEQ multiplex PCR; TCRdb's version includes in-frame clones alone and lacks a portion of them. The table records 400,000 to 500,000 clones, 90% of them present only once. The sequencing sample was made of PBMCs. J is TRBJ2-7 and V is TRBV6-5; D perhaps matches TRBD2 (6 bases). This clonotype was sampled from a man between 35 and 55 years old with head and neck cancer. CDR3 amino acids: CASRGDSLGDYEQYF. CDR3 bases: TGTGCCAGCAGGGGGGACTCGCTGGGCGACTACGAGCAGTACTTC.